This passage covers 9 T cell receptor beta chains from one sample sequenced in a study of cytomegalovirus exposure and HLA in healthy donors. With 60 Vbeta and 13 Jbeta primers, the PCR was carried out. Method: immunoSEQ multiplex PCR; TCRdb's copy keeps in-frame clones and lacks some. This sample has roughly 200,000 clones, with around 79% found just once. Specimen: PBMCs. These receptors were collected from a woman in her 50s in good health and CMV-seronegative.

This clone was seen a few times. V and J are TRBV27 and TRBJ2-1; 9 bases match TRBD1. The CDR3 sequence is 16 residues long. Germline CDR1 is MNHEY and CDR2 is SMNVEV (reference sequence). With 5 bases clipped from V and 8 bases from J, the junction kept 13 bases outside the gene matches. CDR3 region: CASSPPLGTGRYEQFF. The CDR3 coding sequence is TGTGCCAGCAGTCCACCCCTCGGGACAGGGAGGTATGAGCAGTTCTTC.

The chain recombines TRBV19 with TRBJ2-7; 7 bases are a match to TRBD2. Germline trimming cut 2 bases from V and 1 base from J; bases unmatched to any gene: 8. This CDR3 spans 16 amino acids. CDR1 is LNHDA, CDR2 SQIVND, per germline (reference sequence). The DNA of the CDR3 is TGTGCCAGTAGTATAACTGGCGGGAGCACTTCCTACGAGCAGTACTTC. Residues: CASSITGGSTSYEQYF. The variable domain in full, with the rest retrieved from reference TRBV19 and TRBJ2-7, is DGGITQSPKYLFRKEGQNVTLSCEQNLNHDAMYWYRQDPGQGLRLIYYSQIVNDFQKGDIAEGYSVSREKKESFPLTVTSAQKNPTAFYLCASSITGGSTSYEQYFGPGTRLTVT.

V gene TRBV5-1 combines with J gene TRBJ2-2; TRBD2 matches 10 bases. Germline V CDR1 and CDR2: SGHRS, YFSETQ. Trimming cost V 0 bases and J 4 bases; bases outside gene matches: 6. The CDR3 length is 17 residues. CDR3 residues: CASSLATSGTATGELFF. The CDR3 DNA follows: TGCGCCAGCAGCTTGGCTACTAGCGGGACCGCCACCGGGGAGCTGTTTTTT. The full variable domain, completed using reference TRBV5-1 and TRBJ2-2, is KAGVTQTPRYLIKTRGQQVTLSCSPISGHRSVSWYQQTPGQGLQFLFEYFSETQRNKGNFPGRFSGRQFSNSRSEMNVSTLELGDSALYLCASSLATSGTATGELFFGEGSRLTVL.

CDR3 coding DNA: TGCGCCAGCAGCCAGGGCAGCACGTACGAGCAGTACTTC. Amino acid sequence: CASSQGSTYEQYF. This chain uses TRBV4-1 with TRBJ2-7; no definite D call. From germline, CDR1 is MGHRA and CDR2 YSYEKL. With 3 bases removed from V and 4 bases from J, the gap between germline ends came to 10 bases. This CDR3 region has 13 residues.

V usage is TRBV5-4 and J usage is TRBJ2-5; 8 positions match TRBD1. The end of the DNA aligns better with TRBJ2-7, so the J call may be wrong. This CDR3 contains 15 residues. From germline, CDR1 is SGHNT and CDR2 YYREEE (reference sequence). The CDR3 sequence: CASSSRTGNKYEQYF. CDR3 bases: TGTGCCAGCAGCTCCAGGACAGGGAACAAATACGAGCAGTACTTC.

The chain links TRBV5-1 to TRBJ1-2; 8 bases agree with TRBD1. Germline CDR1 reads SGHRS; CDR2 reads YFSETQ. The junction had 4 bases not matched to a gene; V was cut back by 0 bases and J by 0 bases. The length of the CDR3 is 16 residues. This CDR3 reads CASSLGTGTANYGYTF. The CDR3 bases are TGCGCCAGCAGCTTGGGGACAGGGACCGCTAACTATGGCTACACCTTC.

V usage is TRBV4-2 and J usage is TRBJ2-7; no clear D. CDR1 LGHNA and CDR2 YNFKEQ come from the germline V gene. The ends were cut back, 0 bases at V and 2 bases at J, with 11 bases in the middle. CDR3 length: 15 residues. CDR3 nucleotide sequence: TGTGCCAGCAGCCAAGAGGGCAGCCCCACCTACGAGCAGTACTTC. Protein: CASSQEGSPTYEQYF.

The J gene is TRBJ1-5, the V gene TRBV19; D remains unclear. The length of the CDR3 is 12 residues. V was pared by 5 bases and J by 5 bases, with 7 bases between. Germline CDR1 and CDR2: LNHDA and SQIVND (reference sequence). The CDR3 DNA follows: TGTGCCAGTAGTCTCTACGATCAGCCCCAGCATTTT. Translation gives CASSLYDQPQHF.

The chain has TRBV7-2 and TRBJ2-3, with D maybe TRBD2 (5 bases). Germline V gene lookup returns CDR1 SGHTA and CDR2 FQGNSA. Trimming removed 2 bases from V and 2 bases from J, with 20 bases in between. CDR3 length: 18 amino acids. The CDR3 here is CASSLFPPGSLSTDTQYF. The CDR3, as DNA: TGTGCCAGCAGCTTATTTCCCCCGGGATCCCTTTCCACAGATACGCAGTATTTT.